This is a list of T cell receptor beta chains from one sample in a study of shared clonotypes between healthy human individuals. TCRdb's table, derived via immunoSEQ multiplex PCR, lists solely in-frame clones and lacks some. This table holds 850,000 to 1,200,000 clones, under 80% found once. Sequenced input: memory CD4+ T cells sorted from blood. The receptor set was obtained from a man aged 18 to 29 in good health. Both conserved end residues are part of each CDR3. The order of the fields is V gene, clone size, D gene, J gene, CDR3 protein, CDR3 DNA. D genes are given only for firm matches. Size values are once, few and many counts, or a class for expanded clones, and some rows have none.

v_gene: TRBV7-2; abundance: .; d_gene: TRBD2; j_gene: TRBJ2-1; CDR3aa: CASSLSGAGGPNEQFF; CDR3nt: TGTGCCAGCAGCTTATCGGGGGCGGGAGGGCCGAATGAGCAGTTCTTC
v_gene: TRBV5-4; abundance: .; d_gene: TRBD1; j_gene: TRBJ1-2; CDR3aa: CASSQNRGMGSGYTF; CDR3nt: TGTGCCAGCAGCCAAAACAGGGGAATGGGATCTGGCTACACCTTC
v_gene: TRBV5-1; abundance: .; d_gene: TRBD1; j_gene: TRBJ2-7; CDR3aa: CASSLAYVQGAPYEQYF; CDR3nt: TGCGCCAGCAGCTTGGCCTATGTTCAGGGGGCCCCCTACGAGCAGTACTTC
v_gene: TRBV5-1; abundance: .; d_gene: TRBD1; j_gene: TRBJ2-5; CDR3aa: CASSGDSPWYF; CDR3nt: TGCGCCAGCAGCGGGGACAGCCCGTGGTACTTC
v_gene: TRBV2; abundance: many; d_gene: .; j_gene: TRBJ1-4; CDR3aa: CASKWGGQANEKLFF; CDR3nt: TGTGCCAGCAAGTGGGGAGGGCAGGCTAATGAAAAACTGTTTTTT
v_gene: TRBV27; abundance: few; d_gene: .; j_gene: TRBJ2-3; CDR3aa: CASSLSLQLVGPDTQYF; CDR3nt: TGTGCCAGCAGTTTATCCCTCCAATTGGTGGGGCCAGATACGCAGTATTTT
v_gene: TRBV2; abundance: .; d_gene: .; j_gene: TRBJ1-1; CDR3aa: CASSARSEAFF; CDR3nt: TGTGCCAGCAGTGCGCGTTCTGAAGCTTTCTTT
v_gene: TRBV6-1; abundance: many; d_gene: .; j_gene: TRBJ1-2; CDR3aa: CATRIRDYGYTF; CDR3nt: TGTGCCACCAGGATTCGGGACTATGGCTACACCTTC
v_gene: TRBV28; abundance: .; d_gene: .; j_gene: TRBJ2-7; CDR3aa: CASATGPVYEQYF; CDR3nt: TGTGCCAGCGCGACAGGACCCGTCTACGAGCAGTACTTC
v_gene: TRBV28; abundance: .; d_gene: TRBD2; j_gene: TRBJ2-1; CDR3aa: CASTFGGAHNEQFF; CDR3nt: TGTGCCAGCACTTTCGGGGGGGCTCACAATGAGCAGTTCTTC
v_gene: TRBV6-5; abundance: .; d_gene: .; j_gene: TRBJ1-4; CDR3aa: CASSPPGTREKLFF; CDR3nt: TGTGCCAGCAGCCCCCCCGGGACACGCGAAAAACTGTTTTTT
v_gene: TRBV21-1; abundance: .; d_gene: .; j_gene: TRBJ1-6; CDR3aa: CASSKYRFNSPLHF; CDR3nt: TGTGCCAGCAGCAAATACAGGTTTAATTCACCCCTCCACTTT
v_gene: TRBV5-1; abundance: .; d_gene: .; j_gene: TRBJ2-1; CDR3aa: CASSLVVDSEQFF; CDR3nt: TGCGCCAGCAGCTTGGTTGTGGATTCTGAGCAGTTCTTC
v_gene: TRBV5-1; abundance: .; d_gene: .; j_gene: TRBJ2-7; CDR3aa: CASSLGAGSYEQYF; CDR3nt: TGCGCCAGCAGCTTGGGAGCAGGTTCCTACGAGCAGTACTTC
v_gene: TRBV27; abundance: .; d_gene: .; j_gene: TRBJ1-6; CDR3aa: CASTSTPRGSPLHF; CDR3nt: TGTGCCAGCACGTCGACTCCAAGGGGCTCACCCCTCCACTTT
v_gene: TRBV7-9; abundance: .; d_gene: .; j_gene: TRBJ2-2; CDR3aa: CASSASGPNTGELFF; CDR3nt: TGTGCCAGCAGCGCCAGCGGTCCGAACACCGGGGAGCTGTTTTTT
v_gene: TRBV7-3; abundance: .; d_gene: TRBD2; j_gene: TRBJ2-5; CDR3aa: CASSRSSGKETQYF; CDR3nt: TGTGCCAGCAGTCGTTCTAGCGGTAAAGAGACCCAGTACTTC
v_gene: TRBV13; abundance: .; d_gene: TRBD2; j_gene: TRBJ2-3; CDR3aa: CASSRVAGGLKDTQYF; CDR3nt: TGTGCCAGCAGTAGGGTAGCGGGGGGGCTTAAGGATACGCAGTATTTT
v_gene: TRBV6-1; abundance: few; d_gene: TRBD1; j_gene: TRBJ2-5; CDR3aa: CAALDRVNQETQYF; CDR3nt: TGTGCCGCACTTGACAGGGTTAACCAAGAGACCCAGTACTTC
v_gene: TRBV6-5; abundance: .; d_gene: .; j_gene: TRBJ2-7; CDR3aa: CASKRTVGYEQYF; CDR3nt: TGTGCCAGCAAACGGACCGTGGGCTACGAGCAGTACTTC
v_gene: TRBV30; abundance: few; d_gene: .; j_gene: TRBJ1-5; CDR3aa: CAWSVRTAYSNQPQHF; CDR3nt: TGTGCCTGGAGTGTACGGACAGCGTATAGCAATCAGCCCCAGCATTTT
v_gene: TRBV7-2; abundance: .; d_gene: TRBD2; j_gene: TRBJ2-1; CDR3aa: CASSFGGGTSYNEQFF; CDR3nt: TGTGCCAGCAGCTTTGGGGGGGGAACCTCCTACAATGAGCAGTTCTTC
v_gene: TRBV5-1; abundance: once; d_gene: TRBD1; j_gene: TRBJ1-1; CDR3aa: CASSGGQGVLGAFF; CDR3nt: TGCGCCAGTTCAGGGGGACAGGGGGTCCTAGGAGCTTTCTTT
v_gene: TRBV5-8; abundance: .; d_gene: TRBD1; j_gene: TRBJ2-1; CDR3aa: CASSVGTGSGGQFF; CDR3nt: TGTGCCAGCAGCGTAGGGACAGGGAGTGGAGGGCAGTTCTTC
v_gene: TRBV29-1; abundance: .; d_gene: TRBD2; j_gene: TRBJ2-5; CDR3aa: CSVIAGAETQYF; CDR3nt: TGCAGCGTTATAGCGGGAGCGGAGACCCAGTACTTC
v_gene: TRBV4-3; abundance: .; d_gene: .; j_gene: TRBJ1-2; CDR3aa: CASSQSSVDGYTF; CDR3nt: TGCGCCAGCAGCCAATCGAGCGTTGATGGCTACACCTTC
v_gene: TRBV28; abundance: .; d_gene: .; j_gene: TRBJ1-3; CDR3aa: CASTLGDSYSGNTIYF; CDR3nt: TGTGCCAGCACCCTCGGAGACAGCTACTCTGGAAACACCATATATTTT
v_gene: TRBV25-1; abundance: .; d_gene: .; j_gene: TRBJ2-3; CDR3aa: CASRQDGGADTQYF; CDR3nt: TGTGCCAGCAGGCAGGACGGAGGGGCAGATACGCAGTATTTT